The entry below gives a single T cell receptor (beta chain) sequence along with its context. Its antigen remains unknown. The source of the sample is a study of cytomegalovirus exposure and HLA in healthy donors. In the PCR, 60 Vbeta and 13 Jbeta primers were used. Here immunoSEQ multiplex PCR was the method, and the copy in TCRdb shows in-frame clones only, minus some. The table includes 45,000 to 55,000 clones, around three quarters detected once. Study findings and constraints: CMV serostatus was the only recorded immune exposure for donors. After further analysis at a later stage, under 20,000 TCR beta sequences were associated with HLA alleles at 0.05 false discovery rate.

Germline V CDR1 and CDR2: MDHEN, SYDVKM. Trimming cost V 7 bases and J 8 bases; bases outside gene matches: 19. The CDR3 is 16 amino acids. Input material: PBMCs. This TCR was sampled from a man aged 30 to 39 in good health and CMV-seropositive. The chain is built from TRBV28 and TRBJ1-2; TRBD1 agrees at 7 bases. As DNA, the CDR3 is TGTGCCAGCACTGACCCCGGGACAGCCCTAGCGGGCGGCTACACCTTC. It is translated as CASTDPGTALAGGYTF.